The TCR beta chain described here comes from a study of cytomegalovirus exposure and HLA in healthy donors. PCR employed 60 Vbeta and 13 Jbeta primers. Method: immunoSEQ multiplex PCR; TCRdb's copy keeps in-frame clones and lacks some. The repertoire holds 29,000 or so clones, about three fifths seen once, with around two fifths in the top ten. Broader study findings: CMV antigen specificity was confirmed in vitro for a few CMV-associated chains.

The CDR3 is made up of 17 amino acids. Germline-derived CDR1 and CDR2 are SGHAT and FQNNGV. With 4 bases clipped from V and 0 bases from J, the junction kept 8 bases outside the gene matches. Worth noting for this clone: No antigen is known for it.

The gene calls are TRBV11-2 and TRBJ2-7; 11 positions agree with TRBD1. Sequences were obtained from PBMCs. This TCR was sampled from a male donor in good health and CMV-seropositive. Here the CDR3 DNA reads TGTGCCAGCAGCTCAGGGACAGGGGGTCCGAGCTCCTACGAGCAGTACTTC. This sequence encodes CASSSGTGGPSSYEQYF.